This passage covers 14 T cell receptor beta chains from one sample sequenced in a study of blood T cell repertoires in COVID-19. Clones were sequenced by immunoSEQ multiplex PCR, and TCRdb holds only the in-frame ones, with some missing. The table records hundreds of thousands of clones, approximately 89% of them present only once. Sequenced material: PBMCs or T cells enriched from blood (not recorded which). The receptor set was obtained from a young woman with acute COVID-19.

The chain links TRBV19 to TRBJ1-2; 7 bases are a match to TRBD1. CDR1 and CDR2 (germline): LNHDA, SQIVND (reference sequence). V gave up 7 bases and J gave up 7 bases; unmatched junction bases: 12. The CDR3 length is 14 residues. The CDR3: CASNPATGTSGYTF. CDR3 nucleotides: TGTGCCAGTAACCCGGCGACAGGGACTAGTGGCTACACCTTC.

This chain links TRBV11-2 with TRBJ2-4, with 9 nucleotides matching TRBD1. Germline V CDR1 and CDR2: SGHAT, FQNNGV. CDR3 length equals 14 residues. The ends lost 4 bases at V and 9 bases at J; junction bases unmatched: 7. Here the CDR3 reads CASSSGQGQGIQYF. For the CDR3, the DNA is TGTGCCAGCAGCTCGGGACAGGGCCAGGGCATTCAGTACTTC.

The CDR3 protein is CASSPDRDTEAFF. In DNA, the CDR3 is TGTGCCAGCTCACCCGACAGGGATACTGAAGCTTTCTTT. V is TRBV18 and J is TRBJ1-1; TRBD1 aligns across 7 bases. The CDR3 has 13 amino acids. Germline CDR1 KGHSH, CDR2 LQKENI. The junction had 3 bases not matched to a gene; V was cut back by 3 bases and J by 5 bases.

The chain joins TRBV7-2 to TRBJ1-2; D is perhaps TRBD1 (5 bases). The CDR3 is made up of 14 amino acids. V gave up 5 bases and J gave up 3 bases, with 13 bases separating them. CDR1 is SGHTA and CDR2 is FQGNSA in the germline V gene. DNA for the CDR3: TGTGCCAGCAGCCCGGGGGTGGGGGACTATGGCTACACCTTC. This sequence encodes CASSPGVGDYGYTF.

J is TRBJ1-3 and V is TRBV19; D ambiguous. Germline V CDR1 and CDR2: LNHDA, SQIVND (reference sequence). The CDR3 is 15 residues long. With 4 bases removed from V and 7 bases from J, the gap between germline ends came to 17 bases. This chain's CDR3 is CASSTGDSLINTIYF. The CDR3 DNA reads as TGTGCCAGTAGTACCGGAGACTCCTTAATTAACACCATATATTTT.

This clone appeared a single time. The gene calls are TRBV7-2 and TRBJ2-7; no clear D. Per the germline V gene, CDR1 is SGHTA and CDR2 is FQGNSA. The CDR3 is 14 amino acids. The V and J ends lost 3 bases and 3 bases respectively, with 12 bases between them. The CDR3 region has the DNA TGTGCCAGCAGCTTCAACATTCCCATCTACGAGCAGTACTTC. Translated, it gives CASSFNIPIYEQYF.

The chain recombines TRBV2 with TRBJ1-3, with unresolved D. The CDR3 loop spans 16 amino acids. V lost 1 base and J 1 base, leaving 11 bases between the germline ends. Germline assignment: CDR1 SNHLY and CDR2 FYNNEI. The CDR3 is CASSEVAAASGNTIYF. As DNA, the CDR3 is TGTGCCAGCAGTGAAGTTGCGGCAGCGTCTGGAAACACCATATATTTT.

This chain uses TRBV4-1 with TRBJ2-1; 9 nucleotides align to TRBD2. Germline assignment: CDR1 MGHRA and CDR2 YSYEKL. V trimming: 0 bases; J trimming: 7 bases; junction bases outside the gene matches: 7. The CDR3 length is 16 residues. CDR3 DNA: TGCGCCAGCAGCCAAGAACGGCTAGCGGGGCGGAATGAGCAGTTCTTC. Its protein product is CASSQERLAGRNEQFF.

Written as DNA, the CDR3 is TGTGCCAGCAGTTTAGAGACTAGCGGCCAAGAGACCCAGTACTTC. Its translation is CASSLETSGQETQYF. The chain is built from TRBV28 and TRBJ2-5; 9 bases line up with TRBD2. The V and J ends lost 2 bases and 1 base, in that order; junction bases with no gene match: 2. The CDR3 totals 15 residues. Germline lookup yields CDR1 MDHEN and CDR2 SYDVKM.

The chain recombines TRBV5-1 with TRBJ2-7; TRBD2 might be the D (5 bases). Trimming cost V 0 bases and J 6 bases, with 13 bases left between them. Germline V gene sequence: CDR1 SGHRS, CDR2 YFSETQ. The CDR3 is 14 amino acids. CDR3 sequence (DNA): TGCGCCAGCAGCTTGGAGGAGGTAAAGGGCGAGCAGTACTTC. Amino acid sequence: CASSLEEVKGEQYF.

V usage is TRBV28 and J usage is TRBJ1-4; D possibly corresponds to TRBD1 (5 bases). The CDR3 runs 15 residues. Germline values: CDR1 MDHEN, CDR2 SYDVKM. V was clipped by 1 base and J by 4 bases, with 10 bases between them. CDR3 region: CASSLSGGGNEKLFF. Here the CDR3 DNA reads TGTGCCAGCAGTTTATCGGGGGGAGGTAATGAAAAACTGTTTTTT.

This chain joins TRBV4-1 and TRBJ2-1; tentative D call: TRBD1 (5 bases). CDR3 length equals 14 residues. Germline values: CDR1 MGHRA, CDR2 YSYEKL. V lost 4 bases, J lost 3 bases, and 10 bases lay in between. The CDR3 reads CASSPRGSYNEQFF. The CDR3 bases are TGCGCCAGCAGCCCAAGGGGCAGCTACAATGAGCAGTTCTTC.

This clone appeared a single time. This rearrangement joins TRBV9 to TRBJ1-4; possible D gene TRBD1, 5 bases. The germline CDR1 and CDR2 sequences are SGDLS and YYNGEE. The V end was cut by 0 bases, the J end by 2 bases, with 11 bases between. The CDR3 runs 16 residues. The CDR3 DNA is TGTGCCAGCAGCGTAGGGGGCATGAGGACTAATGAAAAACTGTTTTTT. Translating gives CASSVGGMRTNEKLFF.

This chain joins TRBV28 and TRBJ1-2; D uncertain. The CDR3 length is 15 residues. Trimming removed 7 bases at V and 5 bases at J, with 20 bases between. Germline CDR1 and CDR2: MDHEN and SYDVKM. CDR3: CASTSPGRWVYGYTF. The CDR3 nucleotides are TGTGCCAGCACTTCCCCCGGCAGGTGGGTGTATGGCTACACCTTC.